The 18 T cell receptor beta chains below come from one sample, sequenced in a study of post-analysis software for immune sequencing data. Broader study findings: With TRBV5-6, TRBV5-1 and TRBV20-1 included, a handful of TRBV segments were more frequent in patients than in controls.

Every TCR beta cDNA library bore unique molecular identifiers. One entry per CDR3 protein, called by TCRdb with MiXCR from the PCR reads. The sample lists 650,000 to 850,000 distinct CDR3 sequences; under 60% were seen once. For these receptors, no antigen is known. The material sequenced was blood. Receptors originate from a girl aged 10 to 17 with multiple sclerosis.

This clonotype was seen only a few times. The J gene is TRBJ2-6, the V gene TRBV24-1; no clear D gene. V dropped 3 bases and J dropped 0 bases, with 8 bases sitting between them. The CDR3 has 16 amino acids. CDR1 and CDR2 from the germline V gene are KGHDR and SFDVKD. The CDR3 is CATSDAARSGANVLTF. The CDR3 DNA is TGTGCCACCAGTGATGCAGCGCGCTCTGGGGCCAACGTCCTGACTTTC.

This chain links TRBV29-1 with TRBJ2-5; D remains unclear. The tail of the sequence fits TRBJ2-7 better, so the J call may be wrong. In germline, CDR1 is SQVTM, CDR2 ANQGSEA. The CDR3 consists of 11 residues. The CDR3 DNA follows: TGCAGCGTTGAGTTGGAGTCCGAGCAGTACTTC. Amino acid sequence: CSVELESEQYF.

The CDR3 nucleotides read TGTGCCACCAGCAGAGACAGGGTACAGACCCAGTACTTC. Its translation is CATSRDRVQTQYF. The chain links TRBV15 to TRBJ2-5; possible D gene TRBD1, 5 bases. The V and J ends lost 0 bases and 6 bases respectively, with 8 bases between them. Germline CDR1 LNHNV, CDR2 YYDKDF (reference sequence). The CDR3 is 13 amino acids.

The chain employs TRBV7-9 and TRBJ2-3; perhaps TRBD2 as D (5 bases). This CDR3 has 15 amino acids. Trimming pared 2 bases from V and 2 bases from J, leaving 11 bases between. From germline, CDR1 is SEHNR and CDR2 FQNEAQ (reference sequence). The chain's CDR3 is CASSLNSLVTDTQYF. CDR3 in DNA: TGTGCCAGCAGCTTAAATTCACTAGTCACAGATACGCAGTATTTT.

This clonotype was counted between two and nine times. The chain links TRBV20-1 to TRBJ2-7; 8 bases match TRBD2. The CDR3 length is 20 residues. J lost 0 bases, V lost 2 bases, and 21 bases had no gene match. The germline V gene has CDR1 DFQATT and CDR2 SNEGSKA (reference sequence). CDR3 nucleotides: TGCAGTGCTAGACCCGTTTATCGGTGGCTAGCGGGCTCGAACTCCTACGAGCAGTACTTC. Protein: CSARPVYRWLAGSNSYEQYF.

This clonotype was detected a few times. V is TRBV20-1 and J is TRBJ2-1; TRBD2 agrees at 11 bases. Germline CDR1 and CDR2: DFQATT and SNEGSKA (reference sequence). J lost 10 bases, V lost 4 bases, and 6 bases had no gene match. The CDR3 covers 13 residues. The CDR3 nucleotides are TGCAGTGCTAAACTAGCGGGAGTTTGGGAGCAGTTCTTC. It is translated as CSAKLAGVWEQFF.

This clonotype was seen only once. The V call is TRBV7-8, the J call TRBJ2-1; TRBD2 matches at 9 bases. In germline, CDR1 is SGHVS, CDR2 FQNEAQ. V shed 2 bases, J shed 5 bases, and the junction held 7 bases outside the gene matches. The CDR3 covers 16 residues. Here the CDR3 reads CASSLRWLAGNNEQFF. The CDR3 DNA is TGTGCCAGCAGCTTAAGGTGGCTAGCGGGGAACAATGAGCAGTTCTTC.

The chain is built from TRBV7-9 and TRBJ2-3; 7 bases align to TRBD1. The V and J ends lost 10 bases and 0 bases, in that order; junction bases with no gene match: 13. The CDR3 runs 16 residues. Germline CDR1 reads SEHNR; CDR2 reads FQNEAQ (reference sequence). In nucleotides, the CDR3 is TGTGCCACCCATGGTACCGGGACAGCTAGCACAGATACGCAGTATTTT. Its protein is CATHGTGTASTDTQYF.

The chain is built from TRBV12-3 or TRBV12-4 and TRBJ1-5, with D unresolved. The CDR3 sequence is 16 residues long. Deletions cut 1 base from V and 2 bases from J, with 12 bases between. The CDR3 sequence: CASSLDAGNGNQPQHF. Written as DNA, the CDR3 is TGTGCCAGCAGTTTAGACGCGGGGAACGGCAATCAGCCCCAGCATTTT.

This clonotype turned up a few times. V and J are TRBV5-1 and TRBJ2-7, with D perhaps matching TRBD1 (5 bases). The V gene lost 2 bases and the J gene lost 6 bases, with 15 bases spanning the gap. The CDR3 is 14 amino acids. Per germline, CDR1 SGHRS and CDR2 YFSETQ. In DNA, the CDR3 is TGCGCCAGCAGCTTATCTGGACACTCTGCCGAGCAGTACTTC. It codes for CASSLSGHSAEQYF. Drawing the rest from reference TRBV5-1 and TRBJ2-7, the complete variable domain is KAGVTQTPRYLIKTRGQQVTLSCSPISGHRSVSWYQQTPGQGLQFLFEYFSETQRNKGNFPGRFSGRQFSNSRSEMNVSTLELGDSALYLCASSLSGHSAEQYFGPGTRLTVT.

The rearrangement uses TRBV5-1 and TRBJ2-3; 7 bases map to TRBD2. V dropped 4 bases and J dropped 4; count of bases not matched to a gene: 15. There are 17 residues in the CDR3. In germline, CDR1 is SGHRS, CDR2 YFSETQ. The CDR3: CASSLGFVIGGADTQYF. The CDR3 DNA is TGCGCCAGCAGCCTCGGCTTCGTGATTGGGGGGGCAGATACGCAGTATTTT.

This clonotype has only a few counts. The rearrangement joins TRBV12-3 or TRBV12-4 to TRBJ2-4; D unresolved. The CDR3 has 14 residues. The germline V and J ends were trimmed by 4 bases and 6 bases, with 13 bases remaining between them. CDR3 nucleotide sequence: TGTGCCAGCAGTTACGGACCCTCCGGAAACATTCAGTACTTC. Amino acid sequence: CASSYGPSGNIQYF.

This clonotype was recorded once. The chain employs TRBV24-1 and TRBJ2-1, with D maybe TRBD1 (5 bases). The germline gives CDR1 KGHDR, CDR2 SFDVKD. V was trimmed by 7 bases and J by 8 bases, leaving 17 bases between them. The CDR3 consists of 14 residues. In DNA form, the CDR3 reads TGTGCCACCAGGGACCCCCAGGGTAGGTATGAGCAGTTCTTC. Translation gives CATRDPQGRYEQFF.

The CDR3 region is CASSKDSGSTDTQYF. The CDR3 DNA sequence: TGTGCCAGCAGCAAGGACAGCGGTAGCACAGATACGCAGTATTTT. The chain carries TRBV28 and TRBJ2-3; a possible D gene is TRBD1 (6 bases). The V and J ends lost 6 bases and 0 bases respectively, with 13 bases between them. The CDR3 runs to 15 residues. Germline V gene sequence: CDR1 MDHEN, CDR2 SYDVKM.

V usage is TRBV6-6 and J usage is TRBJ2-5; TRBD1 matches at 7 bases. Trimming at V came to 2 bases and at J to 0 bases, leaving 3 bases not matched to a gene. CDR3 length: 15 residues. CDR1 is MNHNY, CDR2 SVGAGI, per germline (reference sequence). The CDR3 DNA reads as TGTGCCAGCAGTTACCTACAGGGGTACCAAGAGACCCAGTACTTC. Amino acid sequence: CASSYLQGYQETQYF.

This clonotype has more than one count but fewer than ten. The CDR3 sequence: CASSGSGSTYNEQFF. As DNA, the CDR3 is TGTGCCAGCAGTGGGAGCGGAAGCACCTACAATGAGCAGTTCTTC. The V and J genes are TRBV9 and TRBJ2-1, with D possibly TRBD2 on 5 matching bases. V was cut by 5 bases and J by 2 bases, with 14 bases left in between. This CDR3 contains 15 residues. Germline CDR1 and CDR2: SGDLS and YYNGEE.

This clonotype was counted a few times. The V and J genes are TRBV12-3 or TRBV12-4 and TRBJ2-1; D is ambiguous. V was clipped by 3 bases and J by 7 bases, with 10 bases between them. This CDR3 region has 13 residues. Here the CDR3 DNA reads TGTGCCAGCAGTTTCGGTCCGGGTAATGAGCAGTTCTTC. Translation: CASSFGPGNEQFF.

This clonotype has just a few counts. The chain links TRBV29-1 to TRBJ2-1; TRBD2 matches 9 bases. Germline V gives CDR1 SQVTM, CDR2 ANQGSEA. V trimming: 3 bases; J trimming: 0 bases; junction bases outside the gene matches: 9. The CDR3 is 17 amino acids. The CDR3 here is CSVDAREGSYSYNEQFF. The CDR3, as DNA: TGCAGCGTTGACGCGCGGGAGGGATCATACTCCTACAATGAGCAGTTCTTC.